Presented here are 21 T cell receptor beta chains from one specimen sequenced in a study of siplizumab effects on memory and regulatory T cells. Some clones are missing from TCRdb's copy, which holds only in-frame ones; the method was immunoSEQ multiplex PCR. The table shows 99,000 or so clones, with over 90% occurring only once. Sequencing was done on a sample of non-Treg CD4+ T cells sorted from blood. All receptors derive from a human donor in good health.

The chain links TRBV18 to TRBJ2-1; D is unclear. CDR1 is KGHSH and CDR2 is LQKENI in the germline V gene. The CDR3 is made up of 12 amino acids. Trimming took off 2 bases at V and 8 bases at J, with 7 bases between the two ends. The CDR3, as DNA: TGTGCCAGCTCACCAGGGCCCGATGAGCAGTTCTTC. Its protein product is CASSPGPDEQFF.

V usage is TRBV27 and J usage is TRBJ2-5, with 11 bases fitting TRBD1. CDR1 is MNHEY and CDR2 is SMNVEV in the germline V gene (reference sequence). V lost 5 bases, J lost 5 bases, and 7 bases stayed unmatched. This CDR3 is 15 amino acids long. Here the CDR3 DNA reads TGTGCCAGCAGTCCTTGGACAGGGGGCCGTGAGACCCAGTACTTC. It translates to CASSPWTGGRETQYF.

J is TRBJ2-3 and V is TRBV5-1, with D possibly TRBD1 on 5 matching bases. V was clipped by 2 bases and J by 5 bases, with 21 bases between them. CDR1 is SGHRS and CDR2 is YFSETQ in the germline V gene. This CDR3 region has 17 residues. The CDR3 DNA follows: TGCGCCAGCAGCTTTCTCCAGACAGTCGGTTCGCGAGATACGCAGTATTTT. This gives the protein CASSFLQTVGSRDTQYF.

The chain's CDR3 is CASSQSQYGNTIYF. As DNA, the CDR3 is TGTGCCAGCAGCCAAAGCCAATATGGAAACACCATATATTTT. The V and J genes are TRBV6-1 and TRBJ1-3, with D unclear. Germline lookup yields CDR1 MNHNS and CDR2 SASEGT. V was shortened by 6 bases and J by 3 bases, with 12 bases between the two germline ends. The CDR3 is 14 residues long.

The chain combines TRBV28 with TRBJ1-1; no clear D gene. The CDR3 extends over 11 amino acids. V was shortened by 3 bases and J by 6 bases, with 5 bases between the two germline ends. From germline, CDR1 is MDHEN and CDR2 SYDVKM. CDR3 loop: CASSLLAEAFF. The CDR3 region has the DNA TGTGCCAGCAGTTTGTTGGCTGAAGCTTTCTTT.

This chain uses TRBV5-1 with TRBJ1-4; D remains ambiguous. Deletions cut 0 bases from V and 7 bases from J, with 13 bases between. This CDR3 comprises 15 residues. CDR1 SGHRS and CDR2 YFSETQ come from the germline V gene. The CDR3 nucleotides are TGCGCCAGCAGCTTGGTTTCCCTATCGGGTGAAAAACTGTTTTTT. This translates into CASSLVSLSGEKLFF.

The V call is TRBV6-5, the J call TRBJ2-1, with D possibly being TRBD2 (5 bases). The length of the CDR3 is 16 residues. CDR1 and CDR2 (germline): MNHEY, SVGAGI. Trimming removed 3 bases from V and 0 bases from J, with 12 bases in between. The DNA for the CDR3 is TGTGCCAGCAGTTATTACCGTGGGAGCTCCTACAATGAGCAGTTCTTC. It translates to CASSYYRGSSYNEQFF.

V is TRBV7-9 and J is TRBJ2-1, with TRBD2 matching 10 bases. This CDR3 is built from 17 residues. In germline, CDR1 is SEHNR, CDR2 FQNEAQ (reference sequence). V shed 1 base, J shed 5 bases, and the junction held 8 bases outside the gene matches. In DNA, the CDR3 is TGTGCCAGCAGCTTAGAACTAGCGGGAACCCGAAACAATGAGCAGTTCTTC. Amino acids: CASSLELAGTRNNEQFF.

The chain has TRBV7-3 and TRBJ2-1, with 13 bases lining up with TRBD2. The CDR3 runs 17 residues. Germline trimming cut 5 bases from V and 5 bases from J; bases unmatched to any gene: 9. The V gene's germline CDR1 is SGHTA and CDR2 FQGTGA. For the CDR3, the DNA is TGTGCCAGCAGCCCACGGACTAGCGGGAGTATCCACAATGAGCAGTTCTTC. This translates into CASSPRTSGSIHNEQFF.

This clone has just one count. This chain joins TRBV7-9 and TRBJ1-3; possible D gene TRBD1, 5 bases. This CDR3 contains 16 residues. V lost 4 bases, J lost 4 bases, and 17 bases lay in between. Germline CDR1 SEHNR, CDR2 FQNEAQ (reference sequence). The CDR3 sequence is CASSSSPGDDGNTIYF. For the CDR3, the DNA is TGTGCCAGCAGCTCCTCACCGGGGGATGACGGAAACACCATATATTTT. The full variable domain, in which reference TRBV7-9 and TRBJ1-3 provide the parts outside the CDR3, is DTGVSQNPRHKITKRGQNVTFRCDPISEHNRLYWYRQTLGQGPEFLTYFQNEAQLEKSRLLSDRFSAERPKGSFSTLEIQRTEQGDSAMYLCASSSSPGDDGNTIYFGEGSWLTVV.

The chain carries TRBV5-8 and TRBJ1-2; no definite D call. Germline values: CDR1 SGHTS, CDR2 YDEGEE. This CDR3 region has 17 residues. The V gene lost 0 bases and the J gene lost 4 bases, with 19 bases spanning the gap. The CDR3 loop reads CASSLAGLTSSLYGYTF. CDR3 DNA: TGTGCCAGCAGCTTGGCAGGACTCACATCGTCCCTCTATGGCTACACCTTC.

The V and J genes are TRBV11-1 and TRBJ1-1; D call uncertain. Germline loops: CDR1 SGHAT, CDR2 FQDESV (reference sequence). This CDR3 contains 13 residues. Trimming took 3 bases from V and 8 from J, leaving 13 bases between them. For the CDR3, the DNA is TGTGCCAGCAGCTTGGGCACCTATAGGGAAGCTTTCTTT. This codes for CASSLGTYREAFF.

The chain recombines TRBV7-8 with TRBJ2-7; 13 nucleotides line up with TRBD2. CDR1 is SGHVS, CDR2 FQNEAQ, per germline. J gave up 4 bases and V 3 bases, and 9 bases lay outside the gene matches. CDR3 size: 17 residues. CDR3 residues: CASSLTGTSGIGYEQYF. CDR3 DNA: TGTGCCAGCAGCTTGACCGGGACTAGCGGGATAGGGTACGAGCAGTACTTC.

The chain employs TRBV2 and TRBJ1-3; D gene ambiguous. Germline CDR1 reads SNHLY; CDR2 reads FYNNEI. Trimming removed 5 bases at V and 0 bases at J, with 8 bases between. This CDR3 has 14 amino acids. CDR3 loop: CASSPGASGNTIYF. CDR3 DNA sequence: TGTGCCAGCAGTCCGGGAGCCTCTGGAAACACCATATATTTT. The full variable domain, with the rest looked up from reference TRBV2 and TRBJ1-3, is EPEVTQTPSHQVTQMGQEVILRCVPISNHLYFYWYRQILGQKVEFLVSFYNNEISEKSEIFDDQFSVERPDGSNFTLKIRSTKLEDSAMYFCASSPGASGNTIYFGEGSWLTVV.

CDR3 nucleotides: TGCGCCAGCAGAAGCCCTGGGACAGATACGCAGTATTTT. It is translated as CASRSPGTDTQYF. The J gene is TRBJ2-3, the V gene TRBV10-1; no reliable D call. V lost 6 bases and J lost 3, with 10 bases in between. Germline CDR1 WNHNN, CDR2 SYGVQD (reference sequence). The CDR3 is 13 residues long.

The CDR3 DNA follows: TGTGCCAGCAGTTCAGGACTAAGATTGAGTGAGCAGTTCTTC. The encoded protein is CASSSGLRLSEQFF. This chain uses TRBV27 with TRBJ2-1, with D possibly being TRBD2 (6 bases). The CDR3 extends over 14 amino acids. Germline V CDR1 and CDR2: MNHEY, SMNVEV (reference sequence). V was clipped by 4 bases and J by 9 bases, with 16 bases between them.

The rearrangement links TRBV19 to TRBJ2-1; D is possibly TRBD2 (6 bases). CDR1 LNHDA and CDR2 SQIVND come from the germline V gene (reference sequence). Trimming pared 5 bases from V and 5 bases from J, leaving 16 bases between. This CDR3 contains 15 residues. The CDR3 DNA reads as TGTGCCAGTAGTCCCGGGCTAGCGCGGGACAATGAGCAGTTCTTC. Amino acids: CASSPGLARDNEQFF.

V is TRBV30 and J is TRBJ2-7, with 7 positions matching TRBD1. This CDR3 comprises 15 residues. With 5 bases clipped from V and 0 bases from J, the junction kept 10 bases outside the gene matches. Germline loops: CDR1 GTSNPN, CDR2 SVGIG (reference sequence). CDR3 region: CAWAGGQDNSYEQYF. DNA of the CDR3: TGTGCCTGGGCTGGCGGACAGGACAACTCCTACGAGCAGTACTTC.

This clone was seen only once. CDR3 sequence reads: CASSAGLQDYEQYF. The CDR3 DNA sequence: TGTGCCAGCAGCGCGGGTTTGCAGGACTACGAGCAGTACTTC. This sequence joins TRBV9 and TRBJ2-7, with D unclear. Trimming shortened V by 3 bases and J by 3 bases, and 13 bases separated the two germline ends. This CDR3 comprises 14 residues. Germline values: CDR1 SGDLS, CDR2 YYNGEE.

The V and J genes are TRBV25-1 and TRBJ2-5; no clear D gene. This CDR3 is built from 17 residues. Between the trimmed V and J ends, which lost 1 base and 3 bases, there was a span of 18 bases. The germline V gene has CDR1 MGHDK and CDR2 SYGVNS. The DNA of the CDR3 is TGTGCCAGCAGTGAATGGCTTGTGGGGTGGGAAGAAGAGACCCAGTACTTC. Encoded protein: CASSEWLVGWEEETQYF.

This sequence joins TRBV20-1 and TRBJ1-2; 8 bases fit TRBD1. The CDR3 contains 11 residues. CDR1 and CDR2 from the germline V gene are DFQATT and SNEGSKA (reference sequence). CDR3 residues: CTPGGLTGYTF. As DNA, the CDR3 is TGCACCCCAGGGGGCTTGACGGGCTACACCTTC.